The 8 T cell receptor beta chains presented below share a single source sample, sequenced in a study of CD4 T cell repertoires in COVID-19. No culture step preceded sequencing of the ex vivo isolated memory T cells. Sequencing used immunoSEQ multiplex PCR; TCRdb keeps in-frame clones, though not all of them. This table holds around 25,000 clones, over 85% found once. The material was circulating follicular helper CD4+ T cells (cTfh) from blood, obtained before the COVID-19 pandemic. All receptors derive from a human donor who had COVID-19.

The J gene is TRBJ2-7, the V gene TRBV11-3, with 9 nucleotides matching TRBD2. V dropped 7 bases and J dropped 2; count of bases not matched to a gene: 3. CDR1 SGHNT and CDR2 YENEEA come from the germline V gene. The CDR3 has 13 amino acids. CDR3 region: CASKASGAYEQYF. CDR3 sequence (DNA): TGTGCCAGCAAGGCTAGCGGGGCCTACGAGCAGTACTTC.

This chain uses TRBV28 with TRBJ2-7; the match to TRBD2 covers 7 bases. J was trimmed by 3 bases and V by 6 bases; bases with no gene match: 11. This CDR3 has 15 amino acids. Germline CDR1 is MDHEN and CDR2 is SYDVKM. CDR3 bases: TGTGCCAGCAGCGAAACACGGGAGGCGGGCTACGAGCAGTACTTC. Protein: CASSETREAGYEQYF. Combining the CDR3 with reference TRBV28 and TRBJ2-7 gives the whole variable domain DVKVTQSSRYLVKRTGEKVFLECVQDMDHENMFWYRQDPGLGLRLIYFSYDVKMKEKGDIPEGYSVSREKKERFSLILESASTNQTSMYLCASSETREAGYEQYFGPGTRLTVT.

This chain links TRBV6-1 with TRBJ2-5; D ambiguous. The V gene's germline CDR1 is MNHNS and CDR2 SASEGT. The V gene lost 7 bases and the J gene lost 5 bases, with 8 bases spanning the gap. The CDR3 is 11 amino acids. The CDR3 reads CASTPFETQYF. In nucleotides, the CDR3 is TGTGCCAGCACCCCTTTCGAGACCCAGTACTTC.

This clone was seen only once. The rearrangement uses TRBV6-5 and TRBJ2-7; 7 bases fit TRBD2. This CDR3 spans 13 amino acids. J gave up 5 bases and V 4 bases, and 5 bases lay outside the gene matches. The germline V gene has CDR1 MNHEY and CDR2 SVGAGI. The DNA of the CDR3 is TGTGCCAGCAGTTTCGGACTAGACCACGAGCAGTACTTC. Translated: CASSFGLDHEQYF.

The rearrangement uses TRBV18 and TRBJ2-3; 9 positions agree with TRBD2. CDR3 length: 16 residues. V shed 8 bases, J shed 3 bases, and the junction held 12 bases outside the gene matches. Looked up from germline, CDR1 is KGHSH and CDR2 is LQKENI. This chain's CDR3 is CASRGRASGNTDTQYF. The DNA for the CDR3 is TGTGCCAGCCGGGGTCGAGCTAGCGGGAATACAGATACGCAGTATTTT.

The chain recombines TRBV7-8 with TRBJ1-3; no clear D. Germline V gene lookup returns CDR1 SGHVS and CDR2 FQNEAQ. The CDR3 extends over 14 amino acids. The V end lost 2 bases, the J end lost 1 base, and 6 bases lay between the germline ends. The CDR3 region has the DNA TGTGCCAGCAGCTTACTCCAGTCTGGAAACACCATATATTTT. Protein sequence: CASSLLQSGNTIYF. Looking up the rest from reference TRBV7-8 and TRBJ1-3 gives the full variable domain: GAGVSQSPRYKVAKRGQDVALRCDPISGHVSLFWYQQALGQGPEFLTYFQNEAQLDKSGLPSDRFFAERPEGSVSTLKIQRTQQEDSAVYLCASSLLQSGNTIYFGEGSWLTVV.

The chain employs TRBV5-8 and TRBJ2-7; D not resolved. Germline CDR1 SGHTS, CDR2 YDEGEE. There are 10 residues in the CDR3. V dropped 3 bases and J dropped 8 bases, with 6 bases sitting between them. The chain's CDR3 is CASSSLQQYF. The CDR3 DNA reads TGTGCCAGCAGCTCCCTACAGCAGTACTTC. The entire variable domain, with the rest obtained from reference TRBV5-8 and TRBJ2-7, is as follows: EAGVTQSPTHLIKTRGQQATLRCSPISGHTSVYWYQQALGLGLQFLLWYDEGEERNRGNFPPRFSGRQFPNYSSELNVNALELEDSALYLCASSSLQQYFGPGTRLTVT.

This chain connects TRBV27 to TRBJ2-5, with 7 positions matching TRBD2. Germline V lookup: CDR1 MNHEY, CDR2 SMNVEV (reference sequence). This CDR3 spans 14 amino acids. V lost 4 bases and J lost 5; bases outside the gene matches: 7. The CDR3 DNA is TGTGCCAGCAGTTCCCTGACTAGCCCTGAGACCCAGTACTTC. Its translation is CASSSLTSPETQYF.